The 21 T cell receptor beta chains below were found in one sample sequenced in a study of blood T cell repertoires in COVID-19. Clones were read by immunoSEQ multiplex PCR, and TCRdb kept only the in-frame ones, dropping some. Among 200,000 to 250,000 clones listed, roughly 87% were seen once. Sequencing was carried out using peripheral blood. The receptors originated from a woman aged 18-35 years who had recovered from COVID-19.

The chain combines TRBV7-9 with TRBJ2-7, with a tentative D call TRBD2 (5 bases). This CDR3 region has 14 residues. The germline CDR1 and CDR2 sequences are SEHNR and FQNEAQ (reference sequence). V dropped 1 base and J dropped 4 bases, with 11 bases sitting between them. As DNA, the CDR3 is TGTGCCAGCAGCTTAGACGAGGGAGAGTACGAGCAGTACTTC. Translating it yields CASSLDEGEYEQYF. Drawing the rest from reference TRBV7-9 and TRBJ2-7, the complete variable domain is DTGVSQNPRHKITKRGQNVTFRCDPISEHNRLYWYRQTLGQGPEFLTYFQNEAQLEKSRLLSDRFSAERPKGSFSTLEIQRTEQGDSAMYLCASSLDEGEYEQYFGPGTRLTVT.

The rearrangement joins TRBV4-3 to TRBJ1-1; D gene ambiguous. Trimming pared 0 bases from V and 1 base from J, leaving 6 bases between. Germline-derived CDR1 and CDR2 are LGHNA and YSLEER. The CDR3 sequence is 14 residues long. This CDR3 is CASSQDGGNTEAFF. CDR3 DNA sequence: TGCGCCAGCAGCCAAGACGGCGGGAACACTGAAGCTTTCTTT.

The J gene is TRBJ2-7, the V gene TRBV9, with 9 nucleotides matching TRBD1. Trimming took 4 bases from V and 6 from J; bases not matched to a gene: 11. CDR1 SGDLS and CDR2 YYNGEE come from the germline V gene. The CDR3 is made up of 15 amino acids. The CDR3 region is CASSSTRQGVGEQYF. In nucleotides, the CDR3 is TGTGCCAGCAGCTCAACTCGACAGGGGGTCGGCGAGCAGTACTTC.

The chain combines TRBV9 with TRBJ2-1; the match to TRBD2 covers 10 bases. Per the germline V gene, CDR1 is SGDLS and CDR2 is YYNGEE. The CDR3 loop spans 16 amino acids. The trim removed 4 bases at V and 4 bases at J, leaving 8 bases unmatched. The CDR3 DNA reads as TGTGCCAGCAGCCCCTTAGCGGGGGGCGAATACAATGAGCAGTTCTTC. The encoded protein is CASSPLAGGEYNEQFF.

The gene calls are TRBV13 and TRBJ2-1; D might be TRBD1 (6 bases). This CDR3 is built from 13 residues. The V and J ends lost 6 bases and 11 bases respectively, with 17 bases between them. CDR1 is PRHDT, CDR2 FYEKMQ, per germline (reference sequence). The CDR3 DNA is TGTGCCAGCAGGGACAGTTTGGGGAGTCAGCAGTTCTTC. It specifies CASRDSLGSQQFF. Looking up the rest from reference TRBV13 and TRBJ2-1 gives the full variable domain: AAGVIQSPRHLIKEKRETATLKCYPIPRHDTVYWYQQGPGQDPQFLISFYEKMQSDKGSIPDRFSAQQFSDYHSELNMSSLELGDSALYFCASRDSLGSQQFFGPGTRLTVL.

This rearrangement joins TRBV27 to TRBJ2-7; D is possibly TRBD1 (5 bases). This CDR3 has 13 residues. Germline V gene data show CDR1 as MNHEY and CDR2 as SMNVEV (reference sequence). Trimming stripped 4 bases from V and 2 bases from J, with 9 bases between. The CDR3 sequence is CASSSMGPYEQYF. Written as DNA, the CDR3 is TGTGCCAGCAGTTCCATGGGGCCCTACGAGCAGTACTTC.

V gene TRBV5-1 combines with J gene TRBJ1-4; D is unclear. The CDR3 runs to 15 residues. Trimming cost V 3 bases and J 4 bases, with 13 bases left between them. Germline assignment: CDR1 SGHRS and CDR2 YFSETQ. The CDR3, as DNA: TGCGCCAGCAGCTATCGACCCGGCGGTAATGAAAAACTGTTTTTT. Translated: CASSYRPGGNEKLFF.

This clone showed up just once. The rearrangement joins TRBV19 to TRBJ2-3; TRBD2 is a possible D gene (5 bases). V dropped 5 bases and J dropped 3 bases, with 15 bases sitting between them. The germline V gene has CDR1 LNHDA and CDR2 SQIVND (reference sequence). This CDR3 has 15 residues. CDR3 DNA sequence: TGTGCCAGTAGTCCTGGGAGAATTGATACAGATACGCAGTATTTT. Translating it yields CASSPGRIDTDTQYF.

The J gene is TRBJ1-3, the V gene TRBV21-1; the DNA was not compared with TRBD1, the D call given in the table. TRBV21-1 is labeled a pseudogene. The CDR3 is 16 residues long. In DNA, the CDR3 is TGTGCCAGCAGCGGAGGGGACAGGGACACTGGAAACACCATATATTTT. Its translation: CASSGGDRDTGNTIYF.

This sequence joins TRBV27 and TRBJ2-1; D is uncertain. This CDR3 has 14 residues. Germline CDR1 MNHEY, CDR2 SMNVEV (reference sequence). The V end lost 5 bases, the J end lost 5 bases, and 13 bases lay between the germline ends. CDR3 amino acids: CASSPGSAHNEQFF. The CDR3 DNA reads TGTGCCAGCAGTCCTGGAAGCGCCCACAATGAGCAGTTCTTC.

The CDR3 protein is CASKPDRGNTEAFF. CDR3 in DNA: TGTGCCAGCAAGCCGGACAGGGGCAACACTGAAGCTTTCTTT. The rearrangement uses TRBV27 and TRBJ1-1, with 9 bases that match TRBD1. Germline V gives CDR1 MNHEY, CDR2 SMNVEV (reference sequence). There are 14 residues in the CDR3. After removal of 7 bases from V and 2 bases from J, the junction contained 5 bases not matched to a gene.

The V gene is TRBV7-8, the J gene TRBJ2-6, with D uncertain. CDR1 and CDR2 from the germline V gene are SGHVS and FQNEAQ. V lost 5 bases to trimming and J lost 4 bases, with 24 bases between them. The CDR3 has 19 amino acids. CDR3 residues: CASSPRLEVAVSGANVLTF. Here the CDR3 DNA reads TGTGCCAGCAGCCCACGCCTAGAGGTGGCGGTGTCCGGGGCCAACGTCCTGACTTTC.

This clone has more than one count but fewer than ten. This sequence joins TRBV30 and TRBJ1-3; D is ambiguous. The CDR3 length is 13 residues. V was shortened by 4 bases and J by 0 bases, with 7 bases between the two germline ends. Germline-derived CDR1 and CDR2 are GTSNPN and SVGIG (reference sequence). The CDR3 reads CAWKRSSGNTIYF. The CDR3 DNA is TGTGCCTGGAAACGTAGCTCTGGAAACACCATATATTTT.

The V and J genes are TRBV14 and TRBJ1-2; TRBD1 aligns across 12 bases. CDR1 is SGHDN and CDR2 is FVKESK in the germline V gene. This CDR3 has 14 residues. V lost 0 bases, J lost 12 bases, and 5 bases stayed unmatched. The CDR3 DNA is TGTGCCAGCAGCCAAGATCGGGGACAGGGGGCAAACACCTTC. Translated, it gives CASSQDRGQGANTF.

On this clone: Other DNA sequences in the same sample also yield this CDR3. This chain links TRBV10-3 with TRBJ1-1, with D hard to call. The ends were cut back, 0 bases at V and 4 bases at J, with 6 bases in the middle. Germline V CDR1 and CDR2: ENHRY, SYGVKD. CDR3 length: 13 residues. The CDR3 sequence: CAISESEGTEAFF. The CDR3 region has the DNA TGTGCCATCAGTGAGTCAGAGGGCACTGAAGCTTTCTTT.

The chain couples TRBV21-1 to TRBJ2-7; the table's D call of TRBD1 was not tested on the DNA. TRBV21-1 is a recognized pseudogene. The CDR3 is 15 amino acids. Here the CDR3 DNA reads TGTGCCAGCAGCAAAACGGGACAGGGAGCCTACGAGCAGTACTTC. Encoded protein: CASSKTGQGAYEQYF.

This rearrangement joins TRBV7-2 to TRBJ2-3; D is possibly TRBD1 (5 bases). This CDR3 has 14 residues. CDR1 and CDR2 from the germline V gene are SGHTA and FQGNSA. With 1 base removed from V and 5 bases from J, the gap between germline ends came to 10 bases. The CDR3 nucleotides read TGTGCCAGCAGCTTAGACAGGATTGTAGATACGCAGTATTTT. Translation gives CASSLDRIVDTQYF.

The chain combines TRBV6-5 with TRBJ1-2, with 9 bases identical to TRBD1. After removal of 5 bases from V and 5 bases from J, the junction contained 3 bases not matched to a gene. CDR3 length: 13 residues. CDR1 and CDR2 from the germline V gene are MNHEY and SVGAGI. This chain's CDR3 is CASSPDRGYGYTF. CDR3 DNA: TGTGCCAGCAGTCCGGACAGGGGTTATGGCTACACCTTC.

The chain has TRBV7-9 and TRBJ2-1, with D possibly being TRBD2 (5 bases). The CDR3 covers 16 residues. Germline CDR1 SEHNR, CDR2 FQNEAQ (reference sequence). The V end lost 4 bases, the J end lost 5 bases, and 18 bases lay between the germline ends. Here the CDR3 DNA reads TGTGCCAGCAGCTCTTACCAACGGGGAACCCACAATGAGCAGTTCTTC. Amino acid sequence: CASSSYQRGTHNEQFF.

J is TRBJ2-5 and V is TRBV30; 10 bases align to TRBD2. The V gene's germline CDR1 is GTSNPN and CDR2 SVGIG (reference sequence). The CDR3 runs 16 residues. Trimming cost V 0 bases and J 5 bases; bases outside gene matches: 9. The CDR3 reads CAWSVGIAGGRETQYF. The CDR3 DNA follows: TGTGCCTGGAGTGTAGGTATAGCGGGAGGCCGGGAGACCCAGTACTTC.

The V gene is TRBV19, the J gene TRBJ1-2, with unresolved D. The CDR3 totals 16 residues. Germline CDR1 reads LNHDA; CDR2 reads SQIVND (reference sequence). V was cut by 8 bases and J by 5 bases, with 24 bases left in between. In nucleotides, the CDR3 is TGTGCCAGTTCGGCCGTCGTGGGGAGCCCAGGTTATGGCTACACCTTC. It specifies CASSAVVGSPGYGYTF.